This T cell receptor beta chain was captured in a study of long-term antiretroviral therapy in people with HIV. Survey-level resolution applied to immunoSEQ assay v3.0. The method was immunoSEQ multiplex PCR; TCRdb's version includes in-frame clones alone and lacks a portion of them. Altogether tens of thousands of clones are present, 90% to 95% being singletons, with the ten largest covering about 3.9%. Trimming left V 2 bases short and J 2 bases short, with 6 bases between. There are 13 residues in the CDR3. Germline V gene sequence: CDR1 SNHLY, CDR2 FYNNEI. Every single participant having HIV got treatment inside the United States. The study, taken as a whole, reports: Repertoires from HIV showed CDR3 length ranges narrower than those of controls.

About this clone itself: Antigen specificity is unknown.

The source material was unsorted PBMCs, sampled 3.1 years after starting antiretroviral therapy. V gene TRBV2 combines with J gene TRBJ2-5; D call uncertain. The clonotype was recovered from a man younger than 35 with HIV. CDR3 in amino acids: CASSERWQETQYF. In DNA form, the CDR3 reads TGTGCCAGCAGTGAACGGTGGCAAGAGACCCAGTACTTC.